This entry lists 13 T cell receptor beta chains sequenced from one sample in a study of Graves' ophthalmopathy and Graves' hyperthyroidism. Scientists amplified the TCR beta CDR3 regions from RNA transcripts. RT-PCR in the first round used HTBI primers; a second-round multiplex PCR followed. TCRdb redid the calling of the multiplex PCR reads with MiXCR, one entry per CDR3 protein. The table lists roughly 60,000 distinct CDR3 sequences, around 50% of them singletons. Sequencing was carried out using peripheral blood. These receptors were collected from an adult woman with Graves' ophthalmopathy.

V gene TRBV19 combines with J gene TRBJ1-5, with D possibly being TRBD1 (5 bases). The length of the CDR3 is 15 residues. Trimming left V 6 bases short and J 0 bases short, with 12 bases between. CDR1 LNHDA and CDR2 SQIVND come from the germline V gene (reference sequence). CDR3 residues: CASRQAVDSNQPQHF. CDR3 nucleotides: TGTGCCAGTAGACAGGCCGTGGATAGCAATCAGCCCCAGCATTTT.

V and J are TRBV19 and TRBJ1-1; no definite D call. The germline CDR1 and CDR2 sequences are LNHDA and SQIVND (reference sequence). CDR3 length: 15 amino acids. V was pared by 11 bases and J by 7 bases, with 26 bases between. The CDR3 here is CAGIPRTIGLVEAFF. The CDR3, as DNA: TGTGCCGGTATCCCAAGGACGATAGGGCTGGTTGAAGCTTTCTTT.

Written as DNA, the CDR3 is TGTGCCAGCAGCGTAGGAGGAACGCAAGGGAGGGAGACCCAGTACTTC. This sequence encodes CASSVGGTQGRETQYF. The rearrangement links TRBV9 to TRBJ2-5, with D possibly matching TRBD2 (6 bases). Trimming left V 0 bases short and J 5 bases short, with 17 bases between. In germline, CDR1 is SGDLS, CDR2 YYNGEE. The CDR3 covers 16 residues. Full variable domain (outside the CDR3, taken from reference TRBV9 and TRBJ2-5): DSGVTQTPKHLITATGQRVTLRCSPRSGDLSVYWYQQSLDQGLQFLIQYYNGEERAKGNILERFSAQQFPDLHSELNLSSLELGDSALYFCASSVGGTQGRETQYFGPGTRLLVL.

Comment on this clonotype: This may arise from a read error, as a much more abundant clone is one base away. The chain recombines TRBV6-2 or TRBV6-3 with TRBJ2-1; possibly TRBD2 for D (6 bases). The germline gives CDR1 MNHEY, CDR2 SVGEGT. The CDR3 consists of 18 residues. Deletions cut 0 bases from V and 5 bases from J, with 20 bases between. The CDR3 DNA sequence: TGTGCCAGCAGTTACTCGAGGACGCTTCGGGGGTTCGACAATGAGCAGTTCTTC. Its translation: CASSYSRTLRGFDNEQFF.

This clonotype appeared many times. This chain links TRBV6-1 with TRBJ2-1; 9 positions match TRBD1. J lost 8 bases, V lost 1 base, and 6 bases had no gene match. The CDR3 is 15 residues long. CDR1 and CDR2 (germline): MNHNS, SASEGT. The CDR3 loop is CASSEEGQGRYEQFF. In DNA form, the CDR3 reads TGTGCCAGCAGTGAAGAGGGACAGGGTCGGTATGAGCAGTTCTTC.

The chain joins TRBV20-1 to TRBJ2-4, with TRBD1 identical over 7 bases. V shed 6 bases, J shed 6 bases, and the junction held 8 bases outside the gene matches. The CDR3 extends over 13 amino acids. The germline gives CDR1 DFQATT, CDR2 SNEGSKA (reference sequence). The CDR3 DNA sequence: TGCAGTGCCGATGACAGGGCCGGAAACATTCAGTACTTC. Amino acid sequence: CSADDRAGNIQYF.

This chain links TRBV10-3 with TRBJ2-2; the D is unclear. V gave up 2 bases and J gave up 0 bases, with 10 bases separating them. This CDR3 has 16 amino acids. Per the germline V gene, CDR1 is ENHRY and CDR2 is SYGVKD. The CDR3 nucleotides are TGTGCCATCAGTGAGGGTTGGGCAGCGAACACCGGGGAGCTGTTTTTT. The encoded protein is CAISEGWAANTGELFF.

This clonotype was recorded at least ten times. Given a much more abundant clone one base away, this may be a read error. This chain uses TRBV6-5 with TRBJ2-7; possibly TRBD1 or TRBD2 for D (5 bases each). Trimming took 8 bases from V and 2 from J, leaving 16 bases between them. The length of the CDR3 is 14 residues. CDR1 is MNHEY and CDR2 is SVGAGI in the germline V gene. CDR3 in DNA: TGTGCCAGCCGAGAGGGGCGGAGCGCCTACGAGCAGTACTTC. This encodes CASREGRSAYEQYF.

Comments on this clonotype: No conserved phenylalanine or tryptophan is present at the end of the CDR3, so a read error is the likely explanation. The V call is TRBV20-1, the J call TRBJ2-5, with D perhaps TRBD1 (6 bases). Germline loops: CDR1 DFQATT, CDR2 SNEGSKA (reference sequence). The V and J ends lost 5 bases and 1 base respectively, with 20 bases between them. This CDR3 contains 16 residues. The CDR3 here is CSAPFPGDVSQETQYG. The CDR3 DNA reads as TGCAGTGCTCCCTTCCCAGGGGACGTTTCCCAAGAGACCCAGTACGGC.

This sequence joins TRBV15 and TRBJ1-5; D is ambiguous. V lost 3 bases and J lost 0, with 12 bases in between. Germline assignment: CDR1 LNHNV and CDR2 YYDKDF (reference sequence). CDR3 length equals 16 residues. The CDR3 spells CATSSQETHSNQPQHF. The CDR3 nucleotides are TGTGCCACCAGCAGCCAAGAAACACATAGCAATCAGCCCCAGCATTTT.

The chain is built from TRBV7-2 and TRBJ2-6; the D is unclear. CDR1 SGHTA and CDR2 FQGNSA come from the germline V gene. The CDR3 spans 13 residues. V shed 5 bases and J shed 2 bases, with 4 bases lying between them. This CDR3 reads CASSPAGANVLTF. The CDR3 bases are TGTGCCAGCAGCCCCGCTGGGGCCAACGTCCTGACTTTC.

This sequence joins TRBV9 and TRBJ2-5, with TRBD2 identical over 8 bases. The V gene end was trimmed by 0 bases and the J gene end by 5 bases; junction bases not matched to a gene: 6. Germline CDR1 reads SGDLS; CDR2 reads YYNGEE. The CDR3 has 15 amino acids. DNA for the CDR3: TGTGCCAGCAGCGTAGAGGTTAGCGGGAAGGAGACCCAGTACTTC. Protein: CASSVEVSGKETQYF.

This clonotype was recorded many times. The chain joins TRBV7-2 to TRBJ2-3; D may correspond to TRBD1 or TRBD2 (5 bases each). Germline CDR1 reads SGHTA; CDR2 reads FQGNSA. The CDR3 is 15 amino acids. V was trimmed by 5 bases and J by 2 bases, leaving 14 bases between them. The CDR3 here is CASSRDPTNTDTQYF. The DNA of the CDR3 is TGTGCCAGCAGCCGGGACCCTACAAACACAGATACGCAGTATTTT.